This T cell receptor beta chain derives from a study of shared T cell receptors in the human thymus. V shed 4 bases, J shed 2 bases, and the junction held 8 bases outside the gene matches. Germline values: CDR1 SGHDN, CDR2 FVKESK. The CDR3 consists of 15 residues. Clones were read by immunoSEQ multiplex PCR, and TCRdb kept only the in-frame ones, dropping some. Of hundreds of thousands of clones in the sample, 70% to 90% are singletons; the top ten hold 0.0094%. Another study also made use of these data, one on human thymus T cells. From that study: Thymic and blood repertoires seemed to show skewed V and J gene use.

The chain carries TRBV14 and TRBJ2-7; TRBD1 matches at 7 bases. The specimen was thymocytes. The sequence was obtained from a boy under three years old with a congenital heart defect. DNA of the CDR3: TGTGCCAGCAGCCGGGATGGGGACAGAGCCTACGAGCAGTACTTC. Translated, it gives CASSRDGDRAYEQYF. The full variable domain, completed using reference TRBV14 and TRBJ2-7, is EAGVTQFPSHSVIEKGQTVTLRCDPISGHDNLYWYRRVMGKEIKFLLHFVKESKQDESGMPNNRFLAERTGGTYSTLKVQPAELEDSGVYFCASSRDGDRAYEQYFGPGTRLTVT.